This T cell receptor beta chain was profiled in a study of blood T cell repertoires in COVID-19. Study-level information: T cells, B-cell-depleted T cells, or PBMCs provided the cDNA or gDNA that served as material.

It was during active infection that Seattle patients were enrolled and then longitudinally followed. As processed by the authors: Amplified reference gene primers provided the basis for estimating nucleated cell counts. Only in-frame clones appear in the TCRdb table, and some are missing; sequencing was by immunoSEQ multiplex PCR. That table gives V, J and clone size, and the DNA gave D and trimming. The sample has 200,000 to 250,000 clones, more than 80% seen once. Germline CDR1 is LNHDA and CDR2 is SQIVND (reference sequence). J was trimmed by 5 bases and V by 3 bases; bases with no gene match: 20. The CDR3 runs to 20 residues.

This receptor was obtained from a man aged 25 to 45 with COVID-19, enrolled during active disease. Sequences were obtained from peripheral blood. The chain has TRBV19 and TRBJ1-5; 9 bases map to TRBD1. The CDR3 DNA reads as TGTGCCAGTAGTATCACAGGGGGCGCGCGTATGGCGCGTAGGGATCAGCCCCAGCATTTT. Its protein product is CASSITGGARMARRDQPQHF. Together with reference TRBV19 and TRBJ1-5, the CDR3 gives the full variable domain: DGGITQSPKYLFRKEGQNVTLSCEQNLNHDAMYWYRQDPGQGLRLIYYSQIVNDFQKGDIAEGYSVSREKKESFPLTVTSAQKNPTAFYLCASSITGGARMARRDQPQHFGDGTRLSIL.